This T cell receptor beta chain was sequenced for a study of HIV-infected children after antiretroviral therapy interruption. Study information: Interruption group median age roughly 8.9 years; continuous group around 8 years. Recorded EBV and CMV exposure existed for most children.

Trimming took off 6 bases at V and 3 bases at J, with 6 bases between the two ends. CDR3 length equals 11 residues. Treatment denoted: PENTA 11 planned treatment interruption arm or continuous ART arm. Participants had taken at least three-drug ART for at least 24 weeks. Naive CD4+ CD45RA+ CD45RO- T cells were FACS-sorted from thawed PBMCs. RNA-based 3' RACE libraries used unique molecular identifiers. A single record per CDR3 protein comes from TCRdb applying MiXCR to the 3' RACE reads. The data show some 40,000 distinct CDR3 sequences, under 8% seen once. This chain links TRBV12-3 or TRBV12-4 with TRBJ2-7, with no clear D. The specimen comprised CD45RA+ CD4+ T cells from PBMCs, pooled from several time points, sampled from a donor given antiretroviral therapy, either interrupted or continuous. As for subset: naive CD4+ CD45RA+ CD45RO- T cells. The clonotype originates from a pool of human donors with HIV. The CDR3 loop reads CASSRNYEQYF. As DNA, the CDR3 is TGTGCCAGCAGCCGGAACTACGAGCAGTACTTC.